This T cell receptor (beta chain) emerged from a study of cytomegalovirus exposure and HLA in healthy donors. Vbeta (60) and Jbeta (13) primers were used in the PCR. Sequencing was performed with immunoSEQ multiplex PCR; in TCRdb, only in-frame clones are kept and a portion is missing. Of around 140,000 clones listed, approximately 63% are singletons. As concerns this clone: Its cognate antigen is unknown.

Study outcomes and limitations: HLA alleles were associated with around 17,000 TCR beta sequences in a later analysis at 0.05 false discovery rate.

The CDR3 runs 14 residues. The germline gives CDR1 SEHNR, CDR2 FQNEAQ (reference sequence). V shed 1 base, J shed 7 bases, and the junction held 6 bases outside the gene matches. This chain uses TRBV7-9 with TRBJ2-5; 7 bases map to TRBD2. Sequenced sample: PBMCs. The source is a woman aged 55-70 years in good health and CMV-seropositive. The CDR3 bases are TGTGCCAGCAGCTTAGAGGGCTCGGGGGGGACCCAGTACTTC. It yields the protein CASSLEGSGGTQYF.